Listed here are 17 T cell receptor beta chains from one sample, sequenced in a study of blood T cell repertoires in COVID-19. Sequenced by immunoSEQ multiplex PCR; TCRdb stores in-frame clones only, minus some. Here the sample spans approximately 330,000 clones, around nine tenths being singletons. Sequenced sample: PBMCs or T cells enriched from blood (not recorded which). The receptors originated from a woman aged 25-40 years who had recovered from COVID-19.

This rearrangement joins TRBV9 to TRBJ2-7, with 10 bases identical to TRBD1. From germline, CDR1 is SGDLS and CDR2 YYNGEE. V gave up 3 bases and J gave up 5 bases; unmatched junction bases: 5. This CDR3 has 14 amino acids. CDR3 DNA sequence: TGTGCCAGCAGCGGGACAGGGGGGTATAACGAGCAGTACTTC. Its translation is CASSGTGGYNEQYF.

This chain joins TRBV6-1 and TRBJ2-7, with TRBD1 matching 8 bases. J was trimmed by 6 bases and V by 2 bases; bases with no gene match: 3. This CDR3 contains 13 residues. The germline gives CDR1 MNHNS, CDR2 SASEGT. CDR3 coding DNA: TGTGCCAGCAGTGAACTGACAGGGGTCGAGCAGTACTTC. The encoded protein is CASSELTGVEQYF.

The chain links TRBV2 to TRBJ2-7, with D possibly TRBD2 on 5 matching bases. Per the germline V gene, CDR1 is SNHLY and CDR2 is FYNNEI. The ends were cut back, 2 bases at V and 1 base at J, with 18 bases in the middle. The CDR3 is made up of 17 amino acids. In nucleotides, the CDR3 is TGTGCCAGCAGTGAATTCGCTCGGAGCGGAGTTTCCTACGAGCAGTACTTC. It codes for CASSEFARSGVSYEQYF.

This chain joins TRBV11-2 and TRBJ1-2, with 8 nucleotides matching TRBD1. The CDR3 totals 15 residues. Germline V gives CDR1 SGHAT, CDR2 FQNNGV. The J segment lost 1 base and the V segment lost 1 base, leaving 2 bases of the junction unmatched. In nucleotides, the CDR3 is TGTGCCAGCAGCTTAGGGACAGGGATTAACTATGGCTACACCTTC. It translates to CASSLGTGINYGYTF. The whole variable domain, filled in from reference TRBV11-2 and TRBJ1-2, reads EAGVAQSPRYKIIEKRQSVAFWCNPISGHATLYWYQQILGQGPKLLIQFQNNGVVDDSQLPKDRFSAERLKGVDSTLKIQPAKLEDSAVYLCASSLGTGINYGYTFGSGTRLTVV.

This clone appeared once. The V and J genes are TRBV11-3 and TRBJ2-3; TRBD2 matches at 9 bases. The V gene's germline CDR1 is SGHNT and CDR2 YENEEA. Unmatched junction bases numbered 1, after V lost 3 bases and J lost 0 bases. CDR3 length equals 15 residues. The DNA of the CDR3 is TGTGCCAGCAGCTTGACTAGCGGAAGCACAGATACGCAGTATTTT. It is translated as CASSLTSGSTDTQYF.

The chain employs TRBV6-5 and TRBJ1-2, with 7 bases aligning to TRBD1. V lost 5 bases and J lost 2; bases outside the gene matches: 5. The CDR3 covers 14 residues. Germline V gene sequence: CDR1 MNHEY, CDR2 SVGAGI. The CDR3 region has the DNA TGTGCCAGCAGTCCCAACAGGGGAAACTATGGCTACACCTTC. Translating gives CASSPNRGNYGYTF.

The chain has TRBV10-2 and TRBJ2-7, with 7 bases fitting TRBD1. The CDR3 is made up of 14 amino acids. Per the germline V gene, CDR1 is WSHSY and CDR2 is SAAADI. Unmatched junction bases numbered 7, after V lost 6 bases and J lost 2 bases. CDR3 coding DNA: TGCGCCAGCAGGACCGGGACAGCAACCTACGAGCAGTACTTC. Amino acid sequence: CASRTGTATYEQYF.

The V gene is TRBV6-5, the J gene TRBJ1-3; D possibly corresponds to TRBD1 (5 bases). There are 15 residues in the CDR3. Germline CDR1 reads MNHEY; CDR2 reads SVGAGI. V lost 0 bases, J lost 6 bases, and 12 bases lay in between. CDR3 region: CASSYSRGPENTIYF. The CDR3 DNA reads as TGTGCCAGCAGTTACTCAAGGGGTCCAGAAAACACCATATATTTT.

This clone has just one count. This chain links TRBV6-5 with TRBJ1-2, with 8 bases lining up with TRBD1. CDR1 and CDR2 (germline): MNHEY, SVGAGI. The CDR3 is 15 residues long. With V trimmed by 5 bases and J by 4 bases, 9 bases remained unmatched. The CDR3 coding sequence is TGTGCCAGCAGTCTCCACCTAGGACAGGGCTATGGCTACACCTTC. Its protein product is CASSLHLGQGYGYTF.

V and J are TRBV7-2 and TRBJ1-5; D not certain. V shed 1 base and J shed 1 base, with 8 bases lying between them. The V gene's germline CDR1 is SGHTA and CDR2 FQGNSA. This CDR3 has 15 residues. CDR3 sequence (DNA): TGTGCCAGCAGCTTAGTTGGCAGAAGCAATCAGCCCCAGCATTTT. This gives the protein CASSLVGRSNQPQHF.

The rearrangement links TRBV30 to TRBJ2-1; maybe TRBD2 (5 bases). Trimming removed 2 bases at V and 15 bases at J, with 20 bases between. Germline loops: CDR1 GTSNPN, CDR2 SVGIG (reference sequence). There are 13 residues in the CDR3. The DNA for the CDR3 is TGTGCCTGGAGTCTATCTTACCGGGATCCCAGGTTCTTC. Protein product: CAWSLSYRDPRFF.

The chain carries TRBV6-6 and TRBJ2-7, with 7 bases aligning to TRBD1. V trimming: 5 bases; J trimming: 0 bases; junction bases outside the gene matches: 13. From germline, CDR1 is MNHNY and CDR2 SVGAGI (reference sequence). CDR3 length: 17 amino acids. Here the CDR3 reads CASSPHSTGADSYEQYF. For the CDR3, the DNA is TGTGCCAGCAGTCCACATTCAACAGGGGCGGACTCCTACGAGCAGTACTTC.

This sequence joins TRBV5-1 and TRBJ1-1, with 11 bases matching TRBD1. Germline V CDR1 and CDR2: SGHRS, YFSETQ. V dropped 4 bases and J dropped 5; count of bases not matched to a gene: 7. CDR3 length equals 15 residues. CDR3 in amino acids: CASSLTRDRGTEAFF. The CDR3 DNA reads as TGCGCCAGCAGCCTCACCCGGGACAGGGGGACTGAAGCTTTCTTT.

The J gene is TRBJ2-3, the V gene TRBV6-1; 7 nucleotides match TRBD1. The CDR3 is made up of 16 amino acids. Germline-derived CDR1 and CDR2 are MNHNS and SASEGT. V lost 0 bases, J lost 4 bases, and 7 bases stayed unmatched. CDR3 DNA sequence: TGTGCCAGCAGTGAAGCCACTGGGCAGGGGGCAGATACGCAGTATTTT. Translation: CASSEATGQGADTQYF.

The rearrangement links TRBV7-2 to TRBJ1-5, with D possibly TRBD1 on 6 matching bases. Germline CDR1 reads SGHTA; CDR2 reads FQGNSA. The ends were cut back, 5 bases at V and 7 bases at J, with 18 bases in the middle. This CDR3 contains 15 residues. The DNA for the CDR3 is TGTGCCAGCAGCCACGGTTCCAGGGGATACCAGCCCCAGCATTTT. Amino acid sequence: CASSHGSRGYQPQHF. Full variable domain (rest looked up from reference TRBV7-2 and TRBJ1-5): GAGVSQSPSNKVTEKGKDVELRCDPISGHTALYWYRQSLGQGLEFLIYFQGNSAPDKSGLPSDRFSAERTGGSVSTLTIQRTQQEDSAVYLCASSHGSRGYQPQHFGDGTRLSIL.

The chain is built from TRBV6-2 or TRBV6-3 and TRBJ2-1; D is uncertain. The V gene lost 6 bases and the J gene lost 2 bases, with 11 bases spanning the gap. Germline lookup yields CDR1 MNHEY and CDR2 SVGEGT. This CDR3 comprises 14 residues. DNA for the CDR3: TGTGCCAGCAGCTTCGACTTGCCCTACAATGAGCAGTTCTTC. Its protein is CASSFDLPYNEQFF.

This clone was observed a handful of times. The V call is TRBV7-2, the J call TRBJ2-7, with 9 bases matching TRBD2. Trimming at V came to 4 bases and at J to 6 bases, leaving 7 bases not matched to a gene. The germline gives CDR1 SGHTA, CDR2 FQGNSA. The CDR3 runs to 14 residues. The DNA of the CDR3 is TGTGCCAGCAGCTCCCGGACTAGCGTTGGCGAGCAGTACTTC. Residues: CASSSRTSVGEQYF.